This T cell receptor (beta chain) was retrieved from a study of cytomegalovirus exposure and HLA in healthy donors. The length of the CDR3 is 15 residues. CDR1 is SGDLS and CDR2 is YYNGEE in the germline V gene. V shed 5 bases and J 6 bases; nucleotides not matched to a gene: 7. A multiplex PCR was run with 60 Vbeta primers and 13 Jbeta primers. Study processing details: Later work found 74 million or so unique TCR beta chains, with about 10 million shared. Using immunoSEQ multiplex PCR, the repertoire was profiled, and TCRdb retains in-frame clones only, with some absent. D and trimming were read from the DNA, whereas the V and J calls and clone size are those reported in that table. Of roughly 100,000 clones listed, approximately 79% are singletons. This clone has a handful of counts.

The receptor was derived from a woman aged 60-75 years in good health and CMV-seropositive. Sequencing input: PBMCs. The rearrangement joins TRBV9 to TRBJ2-2; 10 bases agree with TRBD1. CDR3: CASRKTGGTAGELFF. DNA for the CDR3: TGTGCCAGCAGAAAGACAGGGGGCACCGCCGGGGAGCTGTTTTTT.